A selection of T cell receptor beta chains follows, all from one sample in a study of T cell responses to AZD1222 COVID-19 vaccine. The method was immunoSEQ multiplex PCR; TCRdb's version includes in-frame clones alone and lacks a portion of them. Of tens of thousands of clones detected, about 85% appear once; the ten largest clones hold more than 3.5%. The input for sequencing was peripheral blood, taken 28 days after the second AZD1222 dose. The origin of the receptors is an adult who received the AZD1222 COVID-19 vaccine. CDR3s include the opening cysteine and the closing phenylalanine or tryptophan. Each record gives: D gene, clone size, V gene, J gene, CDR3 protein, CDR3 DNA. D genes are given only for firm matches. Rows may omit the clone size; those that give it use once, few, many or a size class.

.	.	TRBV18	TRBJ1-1	CASSPLVGHRNTEAFF	TGTGCCAGCTCACCCCTGGTAGGGCATCGGAACACTGAAGCTTTCTTT
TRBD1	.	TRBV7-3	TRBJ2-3	CASSPGQITDTQYF	TGTGCCAGCAGTCCGGGACAGATCACAGATACGCAGTATTTT
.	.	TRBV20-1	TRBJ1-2	CSAGEPYGYTF	TGCAGTGCCGGGGAACCCTATGGCTACACCTTC
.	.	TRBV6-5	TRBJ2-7	CASARDTLNYEQYF	TGTGCCAGTGCGAGGGACACCCTGAACTACGAGCAGTACTTC
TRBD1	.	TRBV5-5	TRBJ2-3	CASRSGQGRADTQYF	TGTGCCAGCAGATCGGGACAGGGTCGGGCAGATACGCAGTATTTT
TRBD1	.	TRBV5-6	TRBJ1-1	CASSSTGRAEAFF	TGTGCCAGCAGCTCGACAGGGAGGGCTGAAGCTTTCTTT
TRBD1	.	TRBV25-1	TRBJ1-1	CASSIGTGGGNTEAFF	TGTGCCAGCAGTATCGGGACAGGGGGGGGGAACACTGAAGCTTTCTTT
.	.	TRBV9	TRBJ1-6	CASSVVGGPLHF	TGTGCCAGCAGCGTAGTTGGGGGACCCCTCCACTTT
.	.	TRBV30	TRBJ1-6	CAWSGTAKNNSPLHF	TGTGCCTGGAGTGGAACGGCGAAGAATAATTCACCCCTCCACTTT
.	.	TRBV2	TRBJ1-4	CASSASTTNEKLFF	TGTGCCAGTTCGGCCAGTACAACTAATGAAAAACTGTTTTTT
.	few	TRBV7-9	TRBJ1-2	CASSLNREGGYTF	TGTGCCAGCAGCTTAAACAGGGAGGGCGGCTACACCTTC
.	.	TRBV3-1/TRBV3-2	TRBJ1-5	CASSQRGGLRQPQHF	TGTGCCAGCAGCCAACGGGGGGGTTTGCGTCAGCCCCAGCATTTT
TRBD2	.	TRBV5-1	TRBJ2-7	CASSGLAGVGEQYF	TGCGCCAGCAGCGGACTAGCGGGAGTTGGTGAGCAGTACTTC
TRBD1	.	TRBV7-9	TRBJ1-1	CASSLDLDRAAFF	TGTGCCAGCAGCTTAGATCTTGACAGGGCAGCTTTCTTT
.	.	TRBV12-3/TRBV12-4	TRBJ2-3	CASEAYTDTQYF	TGTGCCTCCGAGGCCTACACAGATACGCAGTATTTT
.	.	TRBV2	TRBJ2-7	CASSVVIYEQYF	TGTGCCAGCAGTGTAGTTATCTACGAGCAGTACTTC
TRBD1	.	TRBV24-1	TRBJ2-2	CATSDPGQGIGELFF	TGTGCCACCAGTGACCCGGGACAGGGGATCGGGGAGCTGTTTTTT
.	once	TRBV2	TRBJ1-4	CASSRVGISNEKLFF	TGTGCCAGCAGTCGGGTGGGGATTTCTAATGAAAAACTGTTTTTT
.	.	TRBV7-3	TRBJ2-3	CASSGLIHPTYTDTQYF	TGTGCCAGCAGCGGCTTAATCCACCCGACTTACACAGATACGCAGTATTTT
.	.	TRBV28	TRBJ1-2	CASSDSIGYGYTF	TGTGCCAGCAGTGACAGTATCGGTTATGGCTACACCTTC
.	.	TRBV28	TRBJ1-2	CASSSTGRYGYTF	TGTGCCAGCAGTTCTACAGGGCGCTATGGCTACACCTTC
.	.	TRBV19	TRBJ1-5	CASMGDQPQHF	TGTGCCAGTATGGGAGATCAGCCCCAGCATTTT
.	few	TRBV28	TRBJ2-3	CASSSDTDTQYF	TGTGCCAGCAGTTCTGACACAGATACGCAGTATTTT
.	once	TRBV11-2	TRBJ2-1	CASSSGTRGEQFF	TGTGCCAGCAGCTCCGGTACAAGGGGTGAGCAGTTCTTC
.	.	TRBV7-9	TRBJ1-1	CASSLAENTEAFF	TGTGCCAGCAGCTTAGCTGAGAACACTGAAGCTTTCTTT
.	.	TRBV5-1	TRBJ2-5	CASSPTAKETQYF	TGCGCCAGCAGCCCAACCGCTAAAGAGACCCAGTACTTC
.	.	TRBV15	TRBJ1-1	CATSRDQVAGDEAFF	TGTGCCACCAGCAGAGATCAGGTGGCAGGGGATGAAGCTTTCTTT
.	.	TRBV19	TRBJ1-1	CASTALGGNTEAFF	TGTGCCAGTACTGCATTAGGGGGGAACACTGAAGCTTTCTTT
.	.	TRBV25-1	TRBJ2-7	CASSVGDNPGHEQYF	TGTGCCAGCAGTGTTGGGGACAACCCCGGCCACGAGCAGTACTTC
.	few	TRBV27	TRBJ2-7	CASSLRGEYYEQYF	TGTGCCAGCAGTTTACGCGGGGAATACTACGAGCAGTACTTC
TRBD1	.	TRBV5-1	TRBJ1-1	CASSLFGQGANEAFF	TGCGCCAGCAGCTTGTTTGGACAGGGGGCAAATGAAGCTTTCTTT
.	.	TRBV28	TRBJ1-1	CAGGRRNTEAFF	TGTGCCGGGGGACGGCGTAACACTGAAGCTTTCTTT
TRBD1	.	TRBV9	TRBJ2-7	CASSVHGTGSSYEQYF	TGTGCCAGCAGCGTCCACGGGACAGGGAGCTCCTACGAGCAGTACTTC
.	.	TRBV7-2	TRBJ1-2	CASSALLRGGYTF	TGTGCCAGCAGCGCTCTACTAAGGGGGGGCTACACCTTC
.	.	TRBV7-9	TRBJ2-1	CASSLPVVQYNEQFF	TGTGCCAGCAGCCTGCCTGTCGTCCAATACAATGAGCAGTTCTTC
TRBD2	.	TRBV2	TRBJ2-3	CASSLTSGGSSTDTQYF	TGTGCCAGCAGTCTGACTAGCGGGGGGTCTAGCACAGATACGCAGTATTTT
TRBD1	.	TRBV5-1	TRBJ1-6	CASCLGTGSSPLHF	TGCGCCAGCTGCTTAGGGACAGGGTCTTCACCCCTCCACTTT
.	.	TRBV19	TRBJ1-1	CASSTGPGRTNTEAFF	TGTGCCAGTAGCACCGGTCCGGGACGCACAAACACTGAAGCTTTCTTT